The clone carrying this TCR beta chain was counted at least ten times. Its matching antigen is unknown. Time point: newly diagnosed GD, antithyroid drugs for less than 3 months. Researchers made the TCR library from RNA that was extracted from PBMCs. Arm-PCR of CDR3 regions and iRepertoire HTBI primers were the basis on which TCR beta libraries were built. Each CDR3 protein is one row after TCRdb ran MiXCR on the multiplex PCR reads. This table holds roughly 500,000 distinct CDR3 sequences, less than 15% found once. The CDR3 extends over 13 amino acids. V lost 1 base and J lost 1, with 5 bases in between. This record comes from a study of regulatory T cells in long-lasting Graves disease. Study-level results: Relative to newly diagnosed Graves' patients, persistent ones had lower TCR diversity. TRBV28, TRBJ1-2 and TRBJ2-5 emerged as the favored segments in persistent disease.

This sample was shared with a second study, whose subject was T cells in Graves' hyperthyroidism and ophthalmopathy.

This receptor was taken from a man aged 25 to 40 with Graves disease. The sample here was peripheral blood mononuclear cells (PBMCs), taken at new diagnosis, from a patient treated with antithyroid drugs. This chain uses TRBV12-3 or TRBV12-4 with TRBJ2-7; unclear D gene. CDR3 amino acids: CASSLGWSYEQYF. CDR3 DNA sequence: TGTGCCAGCAGTTTAGGTTGGTCCTACGAGCAGTACTTC.